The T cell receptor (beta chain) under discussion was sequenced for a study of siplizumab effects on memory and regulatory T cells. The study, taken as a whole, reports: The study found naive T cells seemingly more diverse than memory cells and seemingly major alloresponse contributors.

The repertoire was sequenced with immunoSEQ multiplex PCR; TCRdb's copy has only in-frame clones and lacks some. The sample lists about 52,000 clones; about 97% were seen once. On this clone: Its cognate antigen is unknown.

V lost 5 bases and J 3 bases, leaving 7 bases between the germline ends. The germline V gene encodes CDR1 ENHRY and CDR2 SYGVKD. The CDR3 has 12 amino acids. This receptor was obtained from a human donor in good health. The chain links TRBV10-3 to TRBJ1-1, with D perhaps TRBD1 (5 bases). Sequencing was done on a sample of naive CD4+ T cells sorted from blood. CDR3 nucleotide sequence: TGTGCCATCAGTAAACAGGACACTGAAGCTTTCTTT. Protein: CAISKQDTEAFF.